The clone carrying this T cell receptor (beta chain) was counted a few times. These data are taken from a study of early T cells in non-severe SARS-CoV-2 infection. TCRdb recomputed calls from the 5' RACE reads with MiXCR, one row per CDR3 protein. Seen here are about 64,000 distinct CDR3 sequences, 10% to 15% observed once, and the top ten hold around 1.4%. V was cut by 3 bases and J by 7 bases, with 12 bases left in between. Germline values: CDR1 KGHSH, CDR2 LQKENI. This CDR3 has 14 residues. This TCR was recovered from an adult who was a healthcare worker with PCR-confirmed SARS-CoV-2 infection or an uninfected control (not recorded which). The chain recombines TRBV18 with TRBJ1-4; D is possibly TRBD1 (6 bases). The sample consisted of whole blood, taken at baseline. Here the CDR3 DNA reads TGTGCCAGCTCACCGGGAACAGGGCCTGAAAAACTGTTTTTT. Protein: CASSPGTGPEKLFF.